This T cell receptor beta chain comes out of a study of cytomegalovirus exposure and HLA in healthy donors. Study-wide background: Earlier findings included some 100 million unique TCR beta sequences obtained from 180 million or so T cells. Some 80 million unique TCR sequences came from HLA-typed donors in an early release. Study observations and caveats: Highest at DRB1 and lowest at HLA-C, TCR association rates differed among HLA loci in a later analysis. Presence/absence analysis assumed near-uniform sequencing depth across donors.

Concerning this clone: Its antigen is still unknown.

The PCR employed 60 Vbeta primers together with 13 Jbeta primers. Assay used: immunoSEQ multiplex PCR; TCRdb lists only in-frame clones, some missing. The table lists some 150,000 clones. The CDR3 loop spans 13 amino acids. V was clipped by 7 bases and J by 5 bases, with 12 bases between them. CDR1 MDHEN and CDR2 SYDVKM come from the germline V gene. The V and J genes are TRBV28 and TRBJ1-5; D is unresolved. The sequence derives from a woman aged 18 to 35 in good health and CMV-seronegative. The sample was PBMCs. The CDR3 reads CASNIEGDQPQHF. The CDR3 DNA follows: TGTGCCAGCAATATAGAGGGAGATCAGCCCCAGCATTTT.